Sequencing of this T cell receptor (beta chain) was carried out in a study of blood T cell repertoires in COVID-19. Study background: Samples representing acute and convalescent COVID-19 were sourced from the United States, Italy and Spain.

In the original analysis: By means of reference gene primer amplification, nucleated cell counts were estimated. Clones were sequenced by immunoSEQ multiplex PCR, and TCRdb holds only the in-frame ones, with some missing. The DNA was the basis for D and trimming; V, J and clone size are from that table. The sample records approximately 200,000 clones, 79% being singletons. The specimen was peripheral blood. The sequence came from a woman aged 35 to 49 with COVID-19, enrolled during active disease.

In DNA, the CDR3 is TGTGCCAGCAGCTACGCCGGCGACAGTCACTCTGGAAACACCATATATTTT. Protein: CASSYAGDSHSGNTIYF. The chain couples TRBV16 to TRBJ1-3; TRBD1 is a possible D gene (5 bases). The CDR3 consists of 17 residues. CDR1 is KGHSY, CDR2 FQNENV, per germline. Trimming stripped 5 bases from V and 0 bases from J, with 17 bases between.